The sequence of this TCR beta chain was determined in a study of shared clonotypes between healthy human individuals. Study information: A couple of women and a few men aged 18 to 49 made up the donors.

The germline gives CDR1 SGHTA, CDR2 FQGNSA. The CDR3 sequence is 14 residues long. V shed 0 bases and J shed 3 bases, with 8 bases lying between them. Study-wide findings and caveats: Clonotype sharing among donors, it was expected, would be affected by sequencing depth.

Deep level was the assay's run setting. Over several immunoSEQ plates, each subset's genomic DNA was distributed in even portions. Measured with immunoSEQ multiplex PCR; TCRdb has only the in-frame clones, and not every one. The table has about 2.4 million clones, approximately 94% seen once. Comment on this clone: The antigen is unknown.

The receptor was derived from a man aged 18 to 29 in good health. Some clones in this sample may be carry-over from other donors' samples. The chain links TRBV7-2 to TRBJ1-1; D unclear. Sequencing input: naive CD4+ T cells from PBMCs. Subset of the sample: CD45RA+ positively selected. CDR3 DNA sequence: TGTGCCAGCAGCTTAGCTGTCATGCACACTGAAGCTTTCTTT. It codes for CASSLAVMHTEAFF. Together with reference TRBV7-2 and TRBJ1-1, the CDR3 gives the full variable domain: GAGVSQSPSNKVTEKGKDVELRCDPISGHTALYWYRQSLGQGLEFLIYFQGNSAPDKSGLPSDRFSAERTGGSVSTLTIQRTQQEDSAVYLCASSLAVMHTEAFFGQGTRLTVV.